This paragraph reports one T cell receptor (beta chain). Its antigen is not known. Each CDR3 protein is one row after TCRdb ran MiXCR on the RT-PCR reads. The sample comprises 650,000 to 700,000 distinct CDR3 sequences, around 14% of which are singletons, and approximately 10% rests with the top ten. The record originates from a study of response to subunit inactivated influenza vaccine. Study findings and constraints: The authors put forward the suggestion that each seasonal influenza vaccination may bring in only a limited number of new T cells.

This CDR3 region has 16 residues. CDR1 is MNHEY, CDR2 SMNVEV, per germline (reference sequence). Trimming pared 4 bases from V and 4 bases from J, leaving 18 bases between. The receptor was derived from a man aged 45-65 years who received an inactivated influenza vaccine. The sample consisted of PBMCs from blood, taken 11 to 12 days after vaccination. V is TRBV27 and J is TRBJ2-3, with a weak D call TRBD1 (6 bases). CDR3 in DNA: TGTGCCAGCAGTTACTCCGGGACACCTAGGTCAGATACGCAGTATTTT. This translates into CASSYSGTPRSDTQYF.